Listed below are T cell receptor beta chains from one sample, sequenced in a study of blood T cell repertoires in COVID-19. Sequenced by immunoSEQ multiplex PCR; TCRdb stores in-frame clones only, minus some. The sample has about 340,000 clones, roughly 90% seen once. The source material was peripheral blood. All receptors derive from a woman aged 55-75 years with COVID-19, enrolled during active disease. Each CDR3 is given with its conserved first and last residue. A D gene is named only where the DNA matches it firmly. The size entry is marked missing in some rows and otherwise reads once, few, many or a size class.

CASSSLGGAYEQYF,TGTGCCAGCAGCTCCCTGGGGGGGGCCTACGAGCAGTACTTC,TRBD2,TRBV11-3,.,TRBJ2-7
CASSPSLRGEKLFF,TGTGCCAGCAGCCCCTCTTTAAGGGGTGAAAAACTGTTTTTT,.,TRBV3-1/TRBV3-2,.,TRBJ1-4
CASSFQGEEKLFF,TGTGCCAGCAGCTTTCAGGGCGAGGAAAAACTGTTTTTT,.,TRBV7-2,.,TRBJ1-4
CASSIGAGGLDEQYF,TGTGCCAGTAGTATTGGGGCGGGGGGGCTCGACGAGCAGTACTTC,TRBD2,TRBV19,.,TRBJ2-7
CASSQRGLAEETQYF,TGCGCCAGCAGCCAACGGGGACTAGCGGAAGAGACCCAGTACTTC,TRBD2,TRBV4-1,.,TRBJ2-5
CASSSGTAYTDTQYF,TGTGCCAGCAGCTCCGGGACAGCCTACACAGATACGCAGTATTTT,TRBD1,TRBV7-2,.,TRBJ2-3
CAISDPTRVGEEEQFF,TGTGCCATCAGTGACCCGACTAGAGTCGGGGAGGAGGAGCAGTTCTTC,.,TRBV10-3,.,TRBJ2-1
CASSVSRGSGPYEQYF,TGTGCCAGCAGCGTTTCTAGAGGGAGCGGCCCCTACGAGCAGTACTTC,.,TRBV7-8,.,TRBJ2-7
CASSSTTRVRGVRETQYF,TGTGCCAGCAGCAGTACAACTCGGGTCAGGGGGGTCCGAGAGACCCAGTACTTC,.,TRBV6-2/TRBV6-3,few,TRBJ2-5
CASRRDTEAFF,TGTGCCAGCAGGCGGGACACTGAAGCTTTCTTT,.,TRBV6-6,.,TRBJ1-1
CASSYGRGISEKLFF,TGTGCCAGCAGTTATGGGAGGGGGATAAGTGAAAAACTGTTTTTT,.,TRBV6-5,.,TRBJ1-4
CASSPYRDSENTGELFF,TGTGCCAGCTCACCGTACCGGGACAGCGAGAACACCGGGGAGCTGTTTTTT,TRBD1,TRBV18,.,TRBJ2-2
CASSIGGVFPYEQYF,TGTGCCAGTAGTATAGGGGGAGTCTTTCCCTACGAGCAGTACTTC,.,TRBV19,.,TRBJ2-7
CASSPSGRVQETQYF,TGTGCCAGCTCACCCTCGGGCAGGGTCCAGGAGACCCAGTACTTC,.,TRBV18,few,TRBJ2-5
CASSFMTEATEAFF,TGTGCCAGCAGCTTTATGACAGAGGCCACTGAAGCTTTCTTT,.,TRBV7-2,once,TRBJ1-1
CASSVDLSGDQYF,TGTGCCAGCAGCGTAGACTTAAGCGGCGATCAGTATTTT,.,TRBV9,.,TRBJ2-3
CASSPRQRNPLHF,TGTGCCAGCAGTCCCAGACAGCGCAATCCCCTCCACTTT,.,TRBV12-3/TRBV12-4,.,TRBJ1-6
CASSLGSSYNSPLHF,TGTGCCAGCAGCTTAGGTAGCTCCTATAATTCACCCCTCCACTTT,.,TRBV13,.,TRBJ1-6
CASSPPTVGEQYF,TGTGCCAGCTCACCACCTACGGTCGGCGAGCAGTACTTC,.,TRBV18,.,TRBJ2-7
CAWSVWRGVSYEQYF,TGTGCCTGGAGTGTTTGGCGGGGGGTATCCTACGAGCAGTACTTC,TRBD2,TRBV30,.,TRBJ2-7
CASHGTGSPRGKLFF,TGCGCCAGTCATGGGACAGGCTCTCCCCGGGGAAAACTGTTTTTT,TRBD1,TRBV4-1,.,TRBJ1-4
CASSVTGQGAHEQFF,TGTGCCAGCAGCGTAACGGGACAGGGGGCGCATGAGCAGTTCTTC,TRBD1,TRBV9,.,TRBJ2-1
CASSQTPQFSGNTIYF,TGCGCCAGCAGTCAAACCCCACAGTTCTCTGGAAACACCATATATTTT,.,TRBV23-1,.,TRBJ1-3
CASSWTGVNTEAFF,TGCGCCAGCAGCTGGACAGGGGTGAACACTGAAGCTTTCTTT,TRBD1,TRBV5-1,.,TRBJ1-1
CASSKQGNYGYTF,TGTGCCAGTAGTAAACAGGGGAACTATGGCTACACCTTC,TRBD1,TRBV19,few,TRBJ1-2
CASSFRDSSYNEQFF,TGTGCCAGCAGCTTTCGGGACAGCTCCTACAATGAGCAGTTCTTC,TRBD1,TRBV7-8,few,TRBJ2-1
CASSYLGQGRAYEQYF,TGTGCCAGCAGTTACCTCGGACAGGGCAGGGCCTACGAGCAGTACTTC,TRBD1,TRBV6-2/TRBV6-3,.,TRBJ2-7
CSITGGSYGYTF,TGCAGTATAACAGGGGGCTCCTATGGCTACACCTTC,TRBD1,TRBV29-1,.,TRBJ1-2
CASSLLSGSYEQYF,TGTGCCAGCAGCTTGCTTAGCGGCAGCTACGAGCAGTACTTC,.,TRBV7-9,.,TRBJ2-7
CASRRGAQETQYF,TGTGCCTCTAGGCGGGGGGCACAAGAGACCCAGTACTTC,TRBD2,TRBV3-1/TRBV3-2,.,TRBJ2-5
CASSSDWAAEAFF,TGTGCCAGCAGTTCCGATTGGGCCGCTGAAGCTTTCTTT,.,TRBV12-3/TRBV12-4,.,TRBJ1-1
CASNIDYRDFWNTEAFF,TGTGCCAGCAACATTGACTACCGGGACTTCTGGAACACTGAAGCTTTCTTT,.,TRBV3-1/TRBV3-2,.,TRBJ1-1
CASTASGDGRAQYF,TGTGCCAGCACCGCTAGCGGGGACGGGAGGGCGCAGTATTTT,TRBD2,TRBV7-3,.,TRBJ2-3
CASSTQGHIQYF,TGTGCCAGCAGCACTCAGGGGCACATTCAGTACTTC,.,TRBV13,.,TRBJ2-4
CASSLEVTVPDTQYF,TGTGCCAGCAGCTTAGAAGTAACGGTGCCAGATACGCAGTATTTT,.,TRBV7-9,.,TRBJ2-3
CASSQDIRGGRRDTQYF,TGTGCCAGCAGCCAAGATATACGGGGGGGCCGGAGAGATACGCAGTATTTT,TRBD2,TRBV14,few,TRBJ2-3
CASSTFGRDTEAFF,TGTGCCAGCAGTACTTTCGGGAGGGACACTGAAGCTTTCTTT,.,TRBV6-2/TRBV6-3,.,TRBJ1-1